The T cell receptor (beta chain) described here comes from a study of human T cells and chemical hapten exposure. There are many counts of this clonotype. Looked up from germline, CDR1 is SGDLS and CDR2 is YYNGEE. The CDR3 sequence is 13 residues long. The V gene lost 3 bases and the J gene lost 2 bases, with 8 bases spanning the gap. TCRdb reprocessed the RACE reads via MiXCR and lists one record per CDR3 protein. The sample carries about 84,000 distinct CDR3 sequences, 10% to 12% recorded once. As to time point: patch test 3, about 24 weeks after DPC sensitization. As for treatment: therapeutic diphenylcyclopropenone sensitization with weekly scalp DPC.

V usage is TRBV9 and J usage is TRBJ2-5; D remains unclear. This specimen consisted of whole blood, obtained in connection with sensitization to the hapten diphenylcyclopropenone (DPC). The receptor was isolated from a woman aged 45-65 years with alopecia areata. Some clones in this sample may be carry-over from other donors' samples. CDR3 sequence reads: CASSGTRQETQYF. CDR3 nucleotide sequence: TGTGCCAGCAGCGGAACCAGACAAGAGACCCAGTACTTC.